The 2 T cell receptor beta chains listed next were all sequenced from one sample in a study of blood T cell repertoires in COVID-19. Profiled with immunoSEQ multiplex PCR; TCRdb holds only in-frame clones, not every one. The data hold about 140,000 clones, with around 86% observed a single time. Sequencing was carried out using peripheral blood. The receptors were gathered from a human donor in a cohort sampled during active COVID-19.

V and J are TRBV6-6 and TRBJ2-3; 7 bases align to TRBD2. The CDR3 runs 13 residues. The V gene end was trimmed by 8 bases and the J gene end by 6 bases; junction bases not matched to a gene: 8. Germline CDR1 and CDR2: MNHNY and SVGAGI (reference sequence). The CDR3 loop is CASLREKRDTQYF. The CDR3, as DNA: TGTGCCAGCCTGCGGGAGAAGCGGGATACGCAGTATTTT.

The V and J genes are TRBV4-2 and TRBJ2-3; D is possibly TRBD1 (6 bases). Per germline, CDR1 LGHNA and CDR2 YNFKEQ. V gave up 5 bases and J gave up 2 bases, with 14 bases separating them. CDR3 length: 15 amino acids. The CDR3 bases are TGTGCCAGCAGCTTAGTGGGGGCGGTCACAGATACGCAGTATTTT. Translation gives CASSLVGAVTDTQYF.